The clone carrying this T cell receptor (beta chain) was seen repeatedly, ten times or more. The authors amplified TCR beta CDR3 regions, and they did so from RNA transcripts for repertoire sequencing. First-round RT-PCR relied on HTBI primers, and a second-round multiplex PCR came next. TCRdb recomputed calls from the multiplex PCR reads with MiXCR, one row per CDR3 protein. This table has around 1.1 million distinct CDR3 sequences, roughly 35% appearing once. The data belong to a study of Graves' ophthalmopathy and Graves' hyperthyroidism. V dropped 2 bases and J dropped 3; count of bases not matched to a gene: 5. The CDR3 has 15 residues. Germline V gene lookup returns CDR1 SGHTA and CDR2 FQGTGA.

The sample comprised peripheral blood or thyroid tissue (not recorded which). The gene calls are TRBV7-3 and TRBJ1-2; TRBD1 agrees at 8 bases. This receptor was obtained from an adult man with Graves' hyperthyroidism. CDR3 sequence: CASSLRAGGDYGYTF. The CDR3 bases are TGTGCCAGCAGCTTACGGGCAGGGGGCGACTATGGCTACACCTTC. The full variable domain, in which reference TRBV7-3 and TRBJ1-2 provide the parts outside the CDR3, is GAGVSQTPSNKVTEKGKYVELRCDPISGHTALYWYRQSLGQGPEFLIYFQGTGAADDSGLPNDRFFAVRPEGSVSTLKIQRTERGDSAVYLCASSLRAGGDYGYTFGSGTRLTVV.